This is a list of T cell receptor beta chains from one sample in a study of blood T cell repertoires in COVID-19. Profiled with immunoSEQ multiplex PCR; TCRdb holds only in-frame clones, not every one. This table holds about 100,000 clones, roughly nine tenths found once. Source material: peripheral blood. These receptors all come from a woman between 50 and 59 years old with COVID-19, enrolled during active disease. CDR3s include the opening cysteine and the closing phenylalanine or tryptophan. A D gene is named only where the DNA matches it firmly. Size is stated for part of the rows, as once, few or many counts, or as a class when the clone is expanded.

j_gene,v_gene,abundance,d_gene,CDR3nt,CDR3aa
TRBJ2-1,TRBV21-1,.,.,TGTGCCAGAATCTCCGGCGCCGCGGGGTTCCAGTTCTTC,CARISGAAGFQFF
TRBJ1-5,TRBV27,.,.,TGTGCCAGCAATCGAGGGGGGGGCAATCAGCCCCAGCATTTT,CASNRGGGNQPQHF
TRBJ2-1,TRBV6-5,.,.,TGTGCCAGCAGTTACTCGAGGGGAGGTAATGAGCAGTTCTTC,CASSYSRGGNEQFF
TRBJ2-4,TRBV4-1,.,.,TGCGCCAGCAGCCACAAATCGGGGGAATCTGCCAAAAACATTCAGTACTTC,CASSHKSGESAKNIQYF
TRBJ2-7,TRBV11-3,.,.,TGTGCCAGCAGCTCCCGACTGATGTACGAGCAGTACTTC,CASSSRLMYEQYF
TRBJ2-2,TRBV12-3/TRBV12-4,.,.,TGTGCCAGCCGCCGGGGGGCCCTGGAGCTGTTTTTT,CASRRGALELFF
TRBJ1-1,TRBV7-9,.,.,TGTGCCAGCAGCGCCAGGGCAGGGTCCACTGAAGCTTTCTTT,CASSARAGSTEAFF
TRBJ1-3,TRBV7-3,.,.,TGTGCCAGCAGCTTATCGGGGGGCAGCCCCAACTCTGGAAACACCATATATTTT,CASSLSGGSPNSGNTIYF
TRBJ1-1,TRBV25-1,.,.,TGTGCCAGCAGTGAAGGTGGGGCTACAGGGAAGGCTTTCTTT,CASSEGGATGKAFF
TRBJ2-7,TRBV12-5,.,TRBD1,TGTGCTAGTGGTTGGGGGACAGTTTATGGCTTC,CASGWGTVYGF
TRBJ2-7,TRBV11-2,once,.,TGTGCCAGCAGCTCAACCCCGAGGGAGCAGTACTTC,CASSSTPREQYF
TRBJ2-3,TRBV20-1,.,.,TGCAGTGCTAGCTTCACAGATACGCAGTATTTT,CSASFTDTQYF
TRBJ2-5,TRBV28,.,.,TGTGCCAGCACCTCCCCTGTGGCGGGGGAGACCCAGTACTTC,CASTSPVAGETQYF
TRBJ2-3,TRBV4-1,.,TRBD2,TGCGCCAGCAGCCGGACTAGCGGGGGGGCCGGGACAGATACGCAGTATTTT,CASSRTSGGAGTDTQYF
TRBJ1-5,TRBV6-5,.,TRBD1,TGTGCCAGCAGCCATGGACAGGCCAGCTACCAGCCCCAGCATTTT,CASSHGQASYQPQHF
TRBJ2-2,TRBV6-2/TRBV6-3,.,TRBD1,TGTGCCAGCAGTTTTGCTGGACAGGGGTTCGTCGGGGAGCTGTTTTTT,CASSFAGQGFVGELFF
TRBJ2-7,TRBV12-5,.,TRBD1,TGTGCTAGTGGTTTGGGGACAGGGTACTACGAGCAGTACTTC,CASGLGTGYYEQYF
TRBJ1-1,TRBV10-3,.,TRBD1,TGTGCCATCACCGGGACAGATACTGGCACTGAAGCTTTCTTT,CAITGTDTGTEAFF
TRBJ2-7,TRBV7-2,.,TRBD2,TGTGCCAGCAGCTTACAGGACTTACTAGCGATGAACGAGCAGTACTTC,CASSLQDLLAMNEQYF
TRBJ2-1,TRBV18,.,.,TGTGCCAGCTCACCACCGTTCCGGGCCTACAATGAGCAGTTCTTC,CASSPPFRAYNEQFF
TRBJ2-2,TRBV7-2,.,TRBD1,TGTGCCAGCAGCCAGACAGGGGGTCCACGACCCGGGGAGCTGTTTTTT,CASSQTGGPRPGELFF
TRBJ2-2,TRBV27,few,TRBD2,TGTGCCAGCAGCGTACTAGCGGGAGCTACCGGGGAGCTGTTTTTT,CASSVLAGATGELFF
TRBJ1-2,TRBV27,.,.,TGTGCCAGCGCTAGTACAGGGTTTGCCGGCTACACCTTC,CASASTGFAGYTF
TRBJ2-1,TRBV15,.,TRBD2,TGTGCCACCAGCAGAGTTTCTAGCGGGGGCGACTACAATGAGCAGTTCTTC,CATSRVSSGGDYNEQFF
TRBJ2-7,TRBV15,few,.,TGTGCCACCAGCACCGACAGTTCCTACGAGCAGTACTTC,CATSTDSSYEQYF
TRBJ2-2,TRBV19,.,TRBD1,TGTGCCAGCCGAGGGGGCTCGAACACCGGGGAGCTGTTTTTT,CASRGGSNTGELFF
TRBJ1-2,TRBV30,.,.,TGTGCCTGGATTAAAGGGGGTTTATCTACTAACTATGGCTACACCTTC,CAWIKGGLSTNYGYTF
TRBJ2-5,TRBV3-1/TRBV3-2,once,.,TGTGCCAGCAGCCAAGATATCGCTGGCGCAGGGGTCCGAGAGACCCAGTACTTC,CASSQDIAGAGVRETQYF
TRBJ1-6,TRBV6-6,.,.,TGTGCCAGCAGTTACTCAGGGAGTAATTCACCCCTCCACTTT,CASSYSGSNSPLHF
TRBJ1-6,TRBV11-3,few,.,TGTGCCAGCAGCTTAGGTTTTTTTACAGAAAATTCACCCCTCCACTTT,CASSLGFFTENSPLHF
TRBJ1-6,TRBV11-2,.,.,TGTGCCAGCAGCTTAGGAGGCCAGAATTCACCCCTCCACTTT,CASSLGGQNSPLHF
TRBJ1-3,TRBV7-3,.,TRBD1,TGTGCCAGCAGCATCGGACAGGGGTCTGGAAACACCATATATTTT,CASSIGQGSGNTIYF
TRBJ1-1,TRBV7-2,.,.,TGTGCCAGCAGCTTAGTCCAGGGGACTGAAGCTTTCTTT,CASSLVQGTEAFF
TRBJ1-6,TRBV11-3,.,TRBD1,TGTGCCAGCAGCGTACGTACAGGGGCCCAAAGCTCCTATAATTCACCCCTCCACTTT,CASSVRTGAQSSYNSPLHF
TRBJ2-7,TRBV7-9,.,.,TGTGCCAGCAGCAACCGGGACATCTACGAGCAGTACTTC,CASSNRDIYEQYF
TRBJ2-7,TRBV5-1,.,.,TGCGCCAGCAGCTTGACTGGGTTGTCACTATACGAGCAGTACTTC,CASSLTGLSLYEQYF
TRBJ2-5,TRBV4-1,.,.,TGCGCCAGCAGCCAGTGGCGGAAGGAGACCCAGTACTTC,CASSQWRKETQYF
TRBJ2-1,TRBV5-4,.,TRBD2,TGTGCCAGCAGCTTACCGGGACTAGCGGGGGAGGATGAGCAGTTCTTC,CASSLPGLAGEDEQFF
TRBJ2-1,TRBV3-1/TRBV3-2,.,TRBD1,TGTGCCAGCAGCCTGGGACAGGGTAGGAATGAGCAGTTCTTC,CASSLGQGRNEQFF
TRBJ1-1,TRBV12-5,few,TRBD1,TGTGCTAGTGACCGAGGGACAGCCAACACTGAAGCTTTCTTT,CASDRGTANTEAFF
TRBJ2-2,TRBV27,.,.,TGTGCCAGCAGTTTCGGGGGCACCGGGGAGCTGTTTTTT,CASSFGGTGELFF
TRBJ2-7,TRBV7-8,.,TRBD1,TGTGCCAGCAGCATGACAGGGCTAGCCTACGAGCAGTACTTC,CASSMTGLAYEQYF
TRBJ1-2,TRBV14,once,.,TGTGCCAGCAGCCAAGAAAGCGACTTCCGGGACACCTATGGCTACACCTTC,CASSQESDFRDTYGYTF
TRBJ2-2,TRBV9,few,TRBD2,TGTGCCAGCAGCGTAGTGGCGGGGGAATACACCGGGGAGCTGTTTTTT,CASSVVAGEYTGELFF
TRBJ1-2,TRBV6-1,.,.,TGTGCCAGCAGTGAACAGGGGAATTTTGGCTACACCTTC,CASSEQGNFGYTF
TRBJ2-6,TRBV6-5,.,.,TGTGCCAGCAGTTACATAAACTCTGGGGCCAACGTCCTGACTTTC,CASSYINSGANVLTF
TRBJ2-7,TRBV10-1,.,.,TGCGCCAGCAGTTTGGACAGCAGCTCCTACGAGCAGTACTTC,CASSLDSSSYEQYF
TRBJ1-3,TRBV2,.,TRBD1,TGTGCCAGCAGTCCCGGGACAGTCTCTGGAAACACCATATATTTT,CASSPGTVSGNTIYF
TRBJ2-7,TRBV6-5,.,.,TGTGCCAGCAGTTTCCGGGACTCCTACGAGCAGTACTTC,CASSFRDSYEQYF
TRBJ2-7,TRBV3-1/TRBV3-2,.,.,TGTGCCAGCAGCCAAGATGGGGGGACCTACGAGCAGTACTTC,CASSQDGGTYEQYF
TRBJ2-7,TRBV29-1,.,TRBD1,TGCAGCGTTGATGGGGACAGCTTGTACGAGCAGTACTTC,CSVDGDSLYEQYF
TRBJ2-5,TRBV5-1,.,TRBD1,TGCGCCAGCAGTATAGGGACAGTCAAAGAGACCCAGTACTTC,CASSIGTVKETQYF
TRBJ1-1,TRBV19,.,.,TGTGCCAGTATCCCTCCGGGAGATCTCACTGAAGCTTTCTTT,CASIPPGDLTEAFF